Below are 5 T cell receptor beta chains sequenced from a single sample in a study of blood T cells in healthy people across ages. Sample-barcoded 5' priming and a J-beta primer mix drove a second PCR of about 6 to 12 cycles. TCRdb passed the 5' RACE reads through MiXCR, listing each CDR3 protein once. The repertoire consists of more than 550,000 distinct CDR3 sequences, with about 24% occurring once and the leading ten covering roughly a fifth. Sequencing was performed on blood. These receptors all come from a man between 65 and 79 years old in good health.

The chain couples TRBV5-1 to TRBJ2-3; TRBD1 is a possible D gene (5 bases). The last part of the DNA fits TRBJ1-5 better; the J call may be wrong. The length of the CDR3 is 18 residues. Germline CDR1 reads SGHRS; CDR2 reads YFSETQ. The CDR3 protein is CASSARNSGLPGTDTQHF. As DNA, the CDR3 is TGCGCCAGCAGCGCACGTAATTCGGGACTACCGGGAACAGATACGCAGCATTTT.

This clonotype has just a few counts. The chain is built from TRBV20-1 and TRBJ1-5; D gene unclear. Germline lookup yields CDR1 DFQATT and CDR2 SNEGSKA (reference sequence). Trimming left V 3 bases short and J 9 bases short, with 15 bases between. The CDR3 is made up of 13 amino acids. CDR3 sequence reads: CSASIGEIRPQHF. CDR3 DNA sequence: TGCAGTGCTAGTATTGGGGAAATAAGGCCCCAGCATTTT.

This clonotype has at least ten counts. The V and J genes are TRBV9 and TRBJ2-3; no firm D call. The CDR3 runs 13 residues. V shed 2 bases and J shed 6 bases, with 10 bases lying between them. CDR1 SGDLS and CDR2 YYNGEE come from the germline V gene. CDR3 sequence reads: CASSVISDDTQYF. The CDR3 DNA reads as TGTGCCAGCAGCGTGATCTCGGATGATACGCAGTATTTT.

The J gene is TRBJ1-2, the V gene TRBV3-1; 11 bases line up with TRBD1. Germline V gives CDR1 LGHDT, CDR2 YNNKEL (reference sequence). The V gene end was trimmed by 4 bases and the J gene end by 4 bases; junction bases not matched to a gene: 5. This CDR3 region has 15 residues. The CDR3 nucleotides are TGTGCCAGCAGCCTGTCGGGACAGGGGGTCTATGGCTACACCTTC. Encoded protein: CASSLSGQGVYGYTF.

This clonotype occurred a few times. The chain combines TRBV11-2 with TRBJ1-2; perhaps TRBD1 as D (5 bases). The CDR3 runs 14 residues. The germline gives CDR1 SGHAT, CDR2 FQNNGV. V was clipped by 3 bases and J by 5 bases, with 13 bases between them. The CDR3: CASSFLSAGYGYTF. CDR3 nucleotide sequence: TGTGCCAGCAGCTTTCTTTCGGCAGGGTATGGCTACACCTTC.